The 25 T cell receptor beta chains below were found in one sample sequenced in a study of T cell repertoires in cytomegalovirus infection. TCRdb reprocessed the reads via MiXCR and lists one record per CDR3 protein. The sample carries more than 95,000 distinct CDR3 sequences, more than 25% recorded once. Their recognized antigens are unknown. Specimen: CD8+ T cells from cultured PBMCs, collected from culture after CMV antigen stimulation. These receptors came from a human donor in good health (CMV status not recorded). Some clones in this sample may be carry-over from other donors' samples.

This clonotype was seen many times. This rearrangement joins TRBV7-6 to TRBJ1-1, with TRBD1 as a possible D gene (6 bases). V was trimmed by 1 base and J by 3 bases, leaving 18 bases between them. The CDR3 is made up of 17 amino acids. CDR1 and CDR2 from the germline V gene are SGHVS and FNYEAQ. The DNA for the CDR3 is TGTGCCAGCAGCTTAGATAATCGGGGGGCGCAGGACACTGAAGCTTTCTTT. Its protein is CASSLDNRGAQDTEAFF.

This clonotype came up many times. The V gene is TRBV7-9, the J gene TRBJ2-1, with 11 positions matching TRBD2. This CDR3 is built from 15 residues. The J segment lost 10 bases and the V segment lost 1 base, leaving 6 bases of the junction unmatched. The germline V gene encodes CDR1 SEHNR and CDR2 FQNEAQ (reference sequence). The CDR3 DNA follows: TGTGCCAGCAGCTTAGACCTAGCGGGGGGCGACGAGCAGTTCTTC. It yields the protein CASSLDLAGGDEQFF.

At least ten counts were recorded for this clonotype. This chain uses TRBV7-2 with TRBJ1-3; 7 bases align to TRBD1. This CDR3 is built from 15 residues. Germline V lookup: CDR1 SGHTA, CDR2 FQGNSA. With V trimmed by 4 bases and J by 1 base, 4 bases remained unmatched. The CDR3 reads CASSSTGLSGNTIYF. CDR3 bases: TGTGCCAGCAGCTCGACAGGGTTGTCTGGAAACACCATATATTTT.

This clonotype has a handful of counts. The chain recombines TRBV10-3 with TRBJ2-7; D uncertain. The germline gives CDR1 ENHRY, CDR2 SYGVKD. The CDR3 sequence is 13 residues long. V was trimmed by 0 bases and J by 2 bases, leaving 5 bases between them. The CDR3 DNA follows: TGTGCCATCAGTGAGTCGACCGCCTACGAGCAGTACTTC. It encodes CAISESTAYEQYF.

This clonotype occurred a few times. The gene calls are TRBV20-1 and TRBJ2-5, with 9 positions matching TRBD2. Germline CDR1 and CDR2: DFQATT and SNEGSKA (reference sequence). Unmatched junction bases numbered 4, after V lost 0 bases and J lost 5 bases. This CDR3 has 14 amino acids. The CDR3 DNA reads as TGCAGTGCTAGAGAGGGACTAGCTCAGGAGACCCAGTACTTC. As protein: CSAREGLAQETQYF.

This chain connects TRBV19 to TRBJ2-1, with D perhaps matching TRBD1 or TRBD2 (5 bases each). The CDR3 length is 13 residues. Germline V lookup: CDR1 LNHDA, CDR2 SQIVND (reference sequence). V was clipped by 3 bases and J by 6 bases, with 9 bases between them. CDR3 sequence: CASSITRGNEQFF. The CDR3 coding sequence is TGTGCCAGTAGTATTACTAGGGGCAATGAGCAGTTCTTC.

In its sample, this clonotype was seen a few times. The chain links TRBV5-1 to TRBJ2-1; D call uncertain. The CDR3 covers 14 residues. CDR1 and CDR2 from the germline V gene are SGHRS and YFSETQ. V was shortened by 1 base and J by 7 bases, with 12 bases between the two germline ends. As DNA, the CDR3 is TGCGCCAGCAGCTTGAGGACCGACGCGAATGAGCAGTTCTTC. Encoded protein: CASSLRTDANEQFF.

V gene TRBV28 combines with J gene TRBJ2-7; 9 bases line up with TRBD1. Germline V CDR1 and CDR2: MDHEN, SYDVKM. With 5 bases clipped from V and 5 bases from J, the junction kept 16 bases outside the gene matches. This CDR3 has 17 residues. CDR3 loop: CASSPPGQGGPHNEQYF. The CDR3 DNA sequence: TGTGCCAGCAGTCCCCCGGGACAGGGCGGCCCTCACAACGAGCAGTACTTC. The complete variable domain, with remaining parts taken from reference TRBV28 and TRBJ2-7, reads DVKVTQSSRYLVKRTGEKVFLECVQDMDHENMFWYRQDPGLGLRLIYFSYDVKMKEKGDIPEGYSVSREKKERFSLILESASTNQTSMYLCASSPPGQGGPHNEQYFGPGTRLTVT.

This chain links TRBV4-1 with TRBJ1-2; D perhaps matches TRBD1 (6 bases). Deletions cut 0 bases from V and 4 bases from J, with 21 bases between. The germline gives CDR1 MGHRA, CDR2 YSYEKL. This CDR3 has 18 amino acids. CDR3 sequence (DNA): TGCGCCAGCAGCCAAGAAGCCTACAGGGTAGCGGTTGGCTATGGCTACACCTTC. Its translation is CASSQEAYRVAVGYGYTF.

At least ten counts were recorded for this clonotype. The J gene is TRBJ1-2, the V gene TRBV7-9; D is undetermined. The CDR3 runs 15 residues. Trimming took off 5 bases at V and 4 bases at J, with 17 bases between the two ends. Germline loops: CDR1 SEHNR, CDR2 FQNEAQ (reference sequence). The CDR3 region is CASSTGPYLLYGYTF. For the CDR3, the DNA is TGTGCCAGCAGCACCGGACCGTACCTACTCTATGGCTACACCTTC.

This clonotype was seen repeatedly, ten times or more. This chain links TRBV7-6 with TRBJ2-5; D is ambiguous. Trimming cost V 5 bases and J 2 bases, with 12 bases left between them. CDR1 and CDR2 from the germline V gene are SGHVS and FNYEAQ. The CDR3 consists of 14 residues. In DNA form, the CDR3 reads TGTGCCAGCAGCCCTTGGACGGATCAAGAGACCCAGTACTTC. It is translated as CASSPWTDQETQYF.

CDR3 DNA: TGTGCCAGCAGTCCTCGAACAGGGGATAGCACAGATACGCAGTATTTT. It codes for CASSPRTGDSTDTQYF. The J gene is TRBJ2-3, the V gene TRBV27; TRBD1 agrees at 7 bases. Germline trimming cut 5 bases from V and 0 bases from J; bases unmatched to any gene: 8. Germline V lookup: CDR1 MNHEY, CDR2 SMNVEV (reference sequence). This CDR3 is 16 amino acids long.

This clonotype was seen repeatedly, ten times or more. The chain's CDR3 is CASSPEGRETQYF. The CDR3 DNA reads as TGCGCCAGCAGCCCCGAGGGGCGGGAGACCCAGTACTTC. V usage is TRBV4-1 and J usage is TRBJ2-5, with D perhaps being TRBD1 or TRBD2 (5 bases each). Trimming shortened V by 4 bases and J by 5 bases, and 11 bases separated the two germline ends. This CDR3 spans 13 amino acids. Germline values: CDR1 MGHRA, CDR2 YSYEKL.

V gene TRBV4-3 combines with J gene TRBJ2-7; 8 bases match TRBD1. CDR1 is LGHNA and CDR2 is YSLEER in the germline V gene. Unmatched junction bases numbered 3, after V lost 0 bases and J lost 2 bases. The CDR3 extends over 15 amino acids. CDR3 sequence reads: CASSQDPGGPYEQYF. CDR3 DNA sequence: TGCGCCAGCAGCCAAGATCCAGGGGGCCCCTACGAGCAGTACTTC.

This clonotype has a handful of counts. The chain is built from TRBV6-5 and TRBJ2-1; possible D gene TRBD2, 5 bases. CDR3 length equals 15 residues. V gave up 0 bases and J gave up 1 base, with 7 bases separating them. Per the germline V gene, CDR1 is MNHEY and CDR2 is SVGAGI. DNA of the CDR3: TGTGCCAGCAGTTACTCCCAGCGGTCCTACAATGAGCAGTTCTTC. Its translation: CASSYSQRSYNEQFF.

The chain combines TRBV7-8 with TRBJ2-3; TRBD2 matches 7 bases. With 5 bases clipped from V and 1 base from J, the junction kept 15 bases outside the gene matches. Germline V gives CDR1 SGHVS, CDR2 FQNEAQ. This CDR3 contains 18 residues. In nucleotides, the CDR3 is TGTGCCAGCAGCCCTGGGACTACCCGAGAGGGAGGCACAGATACGCAGTATTTT. The encoded protein is CASSPGTTREGGTDTQYF.

In the case of this clonotype: A much larger clone differs from this one at a single base, so this may be a read error. The chain employs TRBV20-1 and TRBJ2-1; D is perhaps TRBD2 (6 bases). The CDR3 is 17 amino acids. Per the germline V gene, CDR1 is DFQATT and CDR2 is SNEGSKA (reference sequence). Trimming took off 8 bases at V and 2 bases at J, with 25 bases between the two ends. CDR3 amino acids: CSPRRVRAIRTYNEQFF. CDR3 nucleotides: TGCAGTCCGAGGAGGGTCAGGGCCATCAGGACCTACAATGAGCAGTTCTTC.

This clonotype was seen a few times. This chain connects TRBV6-6 to TRBJ2-1; tentatively, D is TRBD2 (5 bases). Germline CDR1 and CDR2: MNHNY and SVGAGI (reference sequence). The ends were cut back, 2 bases at V and 6 bases at J, with 5 bases in the middle. This CDR3 has 12 amino acids. The CDR3 reads CASSYGGNEQFF. CDR3 in DNA: TGTGCCAGCAGTTACGGAGGCAATGAGCAGTTCTTC.

This clonotype was observed a few times. DNA of the CDR3: TGTGCCAGCAGTCAGGGAGATACGCAGTATTTT. It codes for CASSQGDTQYF. The chain has TRBV7-9 and TRBJ2-3; weak D call: TRBD1 (5 bases). This CDR3 contains 11 residues. The ends were cut back, 6 bases at V and 5 bases at J, with 6 bases in the middle. The V gene's germline CDR1 is SEHNR and CDR2 FQNEAQ (reference sequence).

The chain has TRBV10-3 and TRBJ2-2; D is perhaps TRBD1 (5 bases). Looked up from germline, CDR1 is ENHRY and CDR2 is SYGVKD. The germline V and J ends were trimmed by 7 bases and 1 base, with 16 bases remaining between them. The CDR3 consists of 16 residues. The CDR3 sequence is CAITRSPQENTGELFF. CDR3 sequence (DNA): TGTGCCATCACCCGGAGCCCACAGGAGAACACCGGGGAGCTGTTTTTT.

This clonotype appeared a few times. J is TRBJ1-1 and V is TRBV6-6; 9 bases are a match to TRBD1. J was trimmed by 5 bases and V by 0 bases; bases with no gene match: 16. The CDR3 has 19 amino acids. The germline V gene encodes CDR1 MNHNY and CDR2 SVGAGI (reference sequence). CDR3 nucleotide sequence: TGTGCCAGCAGTTACTCTTTACCACCCGGACAGGGGACGTTGACTGAAGCTTTCTTT. This codes for CASSYSLPPGQGTLTEAFF.

The chain couples TRBV27 to TRBJ1-1, with a weak D call TRBD1 (5 bases). V gave up 5 bases and J gave up 11 bases, with 18 bases separating them. The length of the CDR3 is 13 residues. Germline-derived CDR1 and CDR2 are MNHEY and SMNVEV (reference sequence). CDR3 amino acids: CASSPAGVVDAFF. CDR3 nucleotides: TGTGCCAGCAGTCCCGCGGGGGTGGTGGATGCTTTCTTT.

The table lists this clonotype with a few counts. The gene calls are TRBV4-1 and TRBJ1-1; the D gene is possibly TRBD1 (5 bases). V lost 4 bases and J lost 0, with 15 bases in between. This CDR3 has 16 amino acids. Germline V gene data show CDR1 as MGHRA and CDR2 as YSYEKL. The CDR3 protein is CASSPREGGVNTEAFF. The CDR3 nucleotides read TGCGCCAGCAGCCCCAGGGAGGGAGGGGTGAACACTGAAGCTTTCTTT.

This clonotype was picked up a small number of times. V usage is TRBV5-1 and J usage is TRBJ2-3, with 8 bases aligning to TRBD2. V shed 3 bases, J shed 6 bases, and the junction held 15 bases outside the gene matches. The CDR3 sequence is 17 residues long. Germline assignment: CDR1 SGHRS and CDR2 YFSETQ. The CDR3 bases are TGCGCCAGCAGCTCAAGTCCCCGGGGGGGGGCCTGGGATACGCAGTATTTT. Encoded protein: CASSSSPRGGAWDTQYF.

This clonotype occurred a few times. The chain links TRBV12-3 or TRBV12-4 to TRBJ1-2; unclear D gene. The CDR3 is 11 residues long. The V end was cut by 5 bases, the J end by 8 bases, with 9 bases between. The CDR3 coding sequence is TGTGCCAGCAGTGCGGCTCGGGGCTACACCTTC. It codes for CASSAARGYTF.